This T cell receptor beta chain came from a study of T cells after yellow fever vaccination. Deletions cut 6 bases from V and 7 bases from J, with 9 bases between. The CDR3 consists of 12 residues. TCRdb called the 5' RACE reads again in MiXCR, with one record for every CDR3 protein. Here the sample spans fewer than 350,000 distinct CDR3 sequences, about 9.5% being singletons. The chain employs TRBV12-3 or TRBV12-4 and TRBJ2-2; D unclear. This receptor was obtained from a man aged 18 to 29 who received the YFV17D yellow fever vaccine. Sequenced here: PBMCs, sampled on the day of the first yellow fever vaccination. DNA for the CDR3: TGTGCCAGCAGGCTTAAGGGCGGGGAGCTGTTTTTT. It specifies CASRLKGGELFF.